This T cell receptor (beta chain) originates from a study of cytomegalovirus exposure and HLA in healthy donors (dated by TCRdb to 2016 to 2017). Concerning the study at large: A later analysis indicated that the 90 to 150 validation repertoires were generated on the platform also employed for the 650 to 850 repertoires of the first cohort. The study aimed to test whether cataloging public T cell receptors could reveal signatures of past pathogen exposure. In addition to the first cohort of approximately 650 subjects, a separate validation cohort of approximately 130 different subjects was used. The study combined high-throughput TCR immunosequencing, statistical association of individual TCRs with disease status, and machine learning to predict cytomegalovirus infection status.

The method was the immunoSEQ multiplex PCR assay. The original pipeline was this. To diagnose cytomegalovirus status from the catalog of TCR beta chain sequences, a statistical classification framework was built. TCRdb limited this immuneACCESS table to in-frame rearrangements with V and J called. A share of clones is missing; checked studies link under half to unresolved V genes, and the rest is unexplained. V and J calls and clone size come straight from that table; D and trimming were deduced from the DNA. Across this sample there are some 170,000 clones, with 85% to 90% seen only once. 10% of the sample comes from the top ten. Remarks on this clone: What antigen it recognizes has not been identified. No base-level quality is on record; no much larger clone is a single base apart.

At the junction V is shortened by 0 bases and J by 2 bases; bases outside the gene matches: 13. The CDR3 holds 19 amino acids from the cysteine to the phenylalanine. The kept DNA is CDR3 alone, 57 bases in frame from the first base. CDR1 KGHSH and CDR2 LQKENI are derived from the germline V gene. On the study overall, not on this receptor specifically: A later analysis had no HLA typing for the validation cohort, so co-occurrence there was scored across all 110 or so repertoires. The classifier was reported to diagnose cytomegalovirus status with high specificity and sensitivity in both the original and validation cohorts. A total of 150 to 200 TCR beta chains were listed by the study as associated with cytomegalovirus. In vitro tests confirmed that three of the cytomegalovirus-associated TCR beta chains recognize cytomegalovirus antigens. Of the cluster scores, 85% to 95% were above 0 in a later analysis, which found that TCRs clustered in the first cohort also tended to co-occur in the 120 or so validation repertoires. Most TCR sequences were observed very rarely across donors, whereas some public TCRs were present in many individuals. It was suggested by the authors that the approach could potentially be generalized to other disease states and immunological phenotypes.

The donors were included in the validation cohort of some 110 subjects, a group kept apart from the approximately 700-subject first cohort. The receptor's source is a woman aged 18-29 years in good health and CMV-seropositive. The sample taken for sequencing was PBMCs. This receptor chain uses TRBV18 and TRBJ2-5, with TRBD2 matching 9 junction bases. CDR3 region: CASSPPVNGTSWEQETQYF. In nucleotides, the sequence is TGTGCCAGCTCACCACCGGTAAACGGGACTAGCTGGGAGCAAGAGACCCAGTACTTC.